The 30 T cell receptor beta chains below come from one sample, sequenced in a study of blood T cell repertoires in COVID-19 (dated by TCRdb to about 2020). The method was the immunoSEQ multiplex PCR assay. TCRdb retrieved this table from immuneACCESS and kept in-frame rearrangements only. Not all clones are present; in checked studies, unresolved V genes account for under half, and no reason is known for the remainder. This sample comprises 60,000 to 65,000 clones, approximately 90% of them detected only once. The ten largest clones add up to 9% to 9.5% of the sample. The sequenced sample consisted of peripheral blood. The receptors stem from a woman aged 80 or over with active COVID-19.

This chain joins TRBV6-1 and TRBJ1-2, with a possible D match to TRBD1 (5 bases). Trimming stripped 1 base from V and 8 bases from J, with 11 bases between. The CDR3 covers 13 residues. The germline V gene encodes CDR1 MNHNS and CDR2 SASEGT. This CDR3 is CASSEVETAGYTF. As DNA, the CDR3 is TGTGCCAGCAGTGAAGTCGAGACAGCCGGCTACACCTTC.

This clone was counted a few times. The CDR3 loop is CASSTGLAKLYEQYF. CDR3 bases: TGTGCCAGCAGCACGGGACTAGCGAAACTTTACGAGCAGTACTTC. This chain joins TRBV13 and TRBJ2-7; TRBD2 aligns across 10 bases. The CDR3 sequence is 15 residues long. V dropped 5 bases and J dropped 4; count of bases not matched to a gene: 8. Germline values: CDR1 PRHDT, CDR2 FYEKMQ (reference sequence).

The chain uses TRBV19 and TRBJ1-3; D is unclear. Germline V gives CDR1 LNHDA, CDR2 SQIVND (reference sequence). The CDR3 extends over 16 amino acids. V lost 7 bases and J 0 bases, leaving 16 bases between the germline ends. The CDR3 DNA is TGTGCCAGTATCCGAATGGGCGATAGCTCTGGAAACACCATATATTTT. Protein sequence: CASIRMGDSSGNTIYF. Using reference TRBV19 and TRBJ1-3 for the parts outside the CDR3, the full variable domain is DGGITQSPKYLFRKEGQNVTLSCEQNLNHDAMYWYRQDPGQGLRLIYYSQIVNDFQKGDIAEGYSVSREKKESFPLTVTSAQKNPTAFYLCASIRMGDSSGNTIYFGEGSWLTVV.

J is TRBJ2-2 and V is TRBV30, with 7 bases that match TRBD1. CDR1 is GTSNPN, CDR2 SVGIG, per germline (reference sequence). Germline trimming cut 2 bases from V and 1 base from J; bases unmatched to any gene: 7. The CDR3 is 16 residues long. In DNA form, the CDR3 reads TGTGCCTGGAGTAGAAATCGACAGGGGAACACCGGGGAGCTGTTTTTT. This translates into CAWSRNRQGNTGELFF.

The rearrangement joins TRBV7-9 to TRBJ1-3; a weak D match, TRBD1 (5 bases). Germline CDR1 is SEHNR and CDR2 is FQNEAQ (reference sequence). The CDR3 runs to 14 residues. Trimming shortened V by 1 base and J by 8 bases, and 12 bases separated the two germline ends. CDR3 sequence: CASSLEGWGDTIYF. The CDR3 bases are TGTGCCAGCAGCTTAGAAGGTTGGGGGGACACCATATATTTT.

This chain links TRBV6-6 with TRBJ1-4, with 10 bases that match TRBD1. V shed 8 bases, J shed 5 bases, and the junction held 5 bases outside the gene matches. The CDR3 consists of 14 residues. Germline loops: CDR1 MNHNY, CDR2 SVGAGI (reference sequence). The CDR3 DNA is TGTGCCAGCTCCGGGGGACAGGGGAATGAAAAACTGTTTTTT. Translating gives CASSGGQGNEKLFF.

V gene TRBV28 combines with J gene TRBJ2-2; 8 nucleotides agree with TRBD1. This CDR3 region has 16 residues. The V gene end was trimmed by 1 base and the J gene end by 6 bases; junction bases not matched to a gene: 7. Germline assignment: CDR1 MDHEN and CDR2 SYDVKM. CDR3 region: CASSLLGRGRPGELFF. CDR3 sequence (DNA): TGTGCCAGCAGTTTATTAGGCAGGGGGCGCCCCGGGGAGCTGTTTTTT.

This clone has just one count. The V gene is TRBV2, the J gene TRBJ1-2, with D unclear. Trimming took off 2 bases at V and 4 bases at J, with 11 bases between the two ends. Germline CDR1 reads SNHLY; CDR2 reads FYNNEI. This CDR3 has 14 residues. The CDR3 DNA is TGTGCCAGCAGTGAATCCGAGGTCTCCTATGGCTACACCTTC. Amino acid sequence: CASSESEVSYGYTF.

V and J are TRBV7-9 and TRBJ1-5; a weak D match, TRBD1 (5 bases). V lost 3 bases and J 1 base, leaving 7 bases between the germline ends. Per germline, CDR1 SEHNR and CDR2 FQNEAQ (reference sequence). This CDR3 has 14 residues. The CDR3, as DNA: TGTGCCAGCAGCTTTGGACACAGCAATCAGCCCCAGCATTTT. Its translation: CASSFGHSNQPQHF.

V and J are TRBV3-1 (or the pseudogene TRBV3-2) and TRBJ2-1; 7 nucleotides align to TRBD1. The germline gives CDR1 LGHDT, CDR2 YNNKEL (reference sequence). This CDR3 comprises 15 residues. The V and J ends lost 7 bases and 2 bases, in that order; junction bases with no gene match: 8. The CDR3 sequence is CASTDRSSTYNEQFF. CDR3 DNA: TGTGCCAGCACGGACAGGTCCTCAACCTACAATGAGCAGTTCTTC.

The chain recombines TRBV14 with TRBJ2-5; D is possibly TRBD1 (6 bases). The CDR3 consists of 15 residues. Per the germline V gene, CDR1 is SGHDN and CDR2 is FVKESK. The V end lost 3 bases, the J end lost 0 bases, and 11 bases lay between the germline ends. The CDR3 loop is CASSQGDTYQETQYF. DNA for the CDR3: TGTGCCAGCAGCCAGGGGGACACTTACCAAGAGACCCAGTACTTC. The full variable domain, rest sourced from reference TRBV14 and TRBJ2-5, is EAGVTQFPSHSVIEKGQTVTLRCDPISGHDNLYWYRRVMGKEIKFLLHFVKESKQDESGMPNNRFLAERTGGTYSTLKVQPAELEDSGVYFCASSQGDTYQETQYFGPGTRLLVL.

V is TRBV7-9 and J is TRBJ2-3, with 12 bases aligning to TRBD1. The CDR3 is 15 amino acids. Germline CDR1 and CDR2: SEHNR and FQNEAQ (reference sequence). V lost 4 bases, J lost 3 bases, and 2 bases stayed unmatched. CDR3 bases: TGTGCCAGCAGCTCGGGACAGGGGGCAACAGATACGCAGTATTTT. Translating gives CASSSGQGATDTQYF.

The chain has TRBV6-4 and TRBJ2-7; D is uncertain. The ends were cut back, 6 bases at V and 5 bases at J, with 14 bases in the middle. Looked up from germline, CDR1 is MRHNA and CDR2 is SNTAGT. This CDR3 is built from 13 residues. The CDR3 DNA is TGTGCCAGCAGGACCGGGTTTTTCCACGAGCAGTACGTC. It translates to CASRTGFFHEQYV.

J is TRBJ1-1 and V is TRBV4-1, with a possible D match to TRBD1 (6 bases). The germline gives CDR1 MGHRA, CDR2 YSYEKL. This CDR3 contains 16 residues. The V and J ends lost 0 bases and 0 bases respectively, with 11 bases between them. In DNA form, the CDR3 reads TGCGCCAGCAGCCAAGAAAAACAGGGACTGAACACTGAAGCTTTCTTT. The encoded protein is CASSQEKQGLNTEAFF.

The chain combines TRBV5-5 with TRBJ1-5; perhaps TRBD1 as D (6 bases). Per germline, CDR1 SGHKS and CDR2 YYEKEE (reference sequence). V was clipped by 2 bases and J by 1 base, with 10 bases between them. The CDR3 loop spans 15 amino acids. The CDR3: CASSFQGLSNQPQHF. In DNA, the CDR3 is TGTGCCAGCAGCTTCCAGGGGCTGAGCAATCAGCCCCAGCATTTT.

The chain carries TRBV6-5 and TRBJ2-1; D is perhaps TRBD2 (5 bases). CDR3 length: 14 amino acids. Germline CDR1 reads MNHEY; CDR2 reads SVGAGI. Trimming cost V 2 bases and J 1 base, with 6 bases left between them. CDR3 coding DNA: TGTGCCAGCAGTTACGGGAGTTCCTACAATGAGCAGTTCTTC. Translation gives CASSYGSSYNEQFF.

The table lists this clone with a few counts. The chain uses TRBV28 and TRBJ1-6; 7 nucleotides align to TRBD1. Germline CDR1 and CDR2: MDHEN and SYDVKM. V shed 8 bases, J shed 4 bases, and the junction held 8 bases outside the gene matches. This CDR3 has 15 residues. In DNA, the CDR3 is TGTGCCAGCGGACAGGAGGGTTCATATAATTCACCCCTCCACTTT. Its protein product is CASGQEGSYNSPLHF.

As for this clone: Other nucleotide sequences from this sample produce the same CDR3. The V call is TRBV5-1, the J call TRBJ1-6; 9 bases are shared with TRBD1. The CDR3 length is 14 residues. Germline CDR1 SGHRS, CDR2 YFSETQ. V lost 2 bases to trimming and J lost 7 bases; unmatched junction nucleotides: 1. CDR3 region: CASSLGQGNSPLHF. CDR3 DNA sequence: TGCGCCAGCAGCTTAGGACAGGGGAATTCACCCCTCCACTTT.

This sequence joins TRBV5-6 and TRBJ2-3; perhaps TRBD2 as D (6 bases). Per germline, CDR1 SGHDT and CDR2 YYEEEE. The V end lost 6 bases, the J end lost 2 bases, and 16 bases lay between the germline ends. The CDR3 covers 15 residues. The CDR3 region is CASMRRAGFTDTQYF. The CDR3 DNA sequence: TGTGCCAGCATGCGGAGGGCAGGATTCACAGATACGCAGTATTTT.

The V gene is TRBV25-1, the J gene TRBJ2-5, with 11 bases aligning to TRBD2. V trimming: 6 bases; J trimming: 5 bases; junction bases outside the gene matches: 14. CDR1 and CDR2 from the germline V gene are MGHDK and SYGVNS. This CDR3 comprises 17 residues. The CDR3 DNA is TGTGCCAGCAGCTTGGGGGCTAGCGGGAGGTTAGTGGAGACCCAGTACTTC. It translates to CASSLGASGRLVETQYF.

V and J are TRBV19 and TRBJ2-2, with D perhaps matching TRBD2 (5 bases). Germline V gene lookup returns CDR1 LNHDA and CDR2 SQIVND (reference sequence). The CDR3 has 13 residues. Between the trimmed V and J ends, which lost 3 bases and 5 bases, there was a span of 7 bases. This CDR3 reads CASSIRGTGELFF. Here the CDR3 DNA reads TGTGCCAGTAGTATTCGAGGGACCGGGGAGCTGTTTTTT. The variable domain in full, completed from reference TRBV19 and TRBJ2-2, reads DGGITQSPKYLFRKEGQNVTLSCEQNLNHDAMYWYRQDPGQGLRLIYYSQIVNDFQKGDIAEGYSVSREKKESFPLTVTSAQKNPTAFYLCASSIRGTGELFFGEGSRLTVL.

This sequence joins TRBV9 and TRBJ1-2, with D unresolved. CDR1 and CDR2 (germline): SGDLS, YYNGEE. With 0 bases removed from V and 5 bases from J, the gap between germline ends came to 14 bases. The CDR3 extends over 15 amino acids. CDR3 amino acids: CASSVDGGGRYGYTF. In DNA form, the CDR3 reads TGTGCCAGCAGCGTAGATGGTGGAGGTCGGTATGGCTACACCTTC.

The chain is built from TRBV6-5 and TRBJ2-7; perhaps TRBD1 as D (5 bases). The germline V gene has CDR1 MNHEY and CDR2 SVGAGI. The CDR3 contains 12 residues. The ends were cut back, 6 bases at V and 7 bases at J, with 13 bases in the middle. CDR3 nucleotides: TGTGCCAGCAGCCTTAGGGGTGAAGAGCAGTACTTC. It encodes CASSLRGEEQYF.

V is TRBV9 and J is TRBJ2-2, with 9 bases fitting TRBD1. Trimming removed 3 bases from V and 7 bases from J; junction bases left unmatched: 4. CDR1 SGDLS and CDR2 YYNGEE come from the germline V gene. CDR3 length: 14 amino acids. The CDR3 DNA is TGTGCCAGCAGCGGGACAGGGGTCGGCGGGGAGCTGTTTTTT. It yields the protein CASSGTGVGGELFF.

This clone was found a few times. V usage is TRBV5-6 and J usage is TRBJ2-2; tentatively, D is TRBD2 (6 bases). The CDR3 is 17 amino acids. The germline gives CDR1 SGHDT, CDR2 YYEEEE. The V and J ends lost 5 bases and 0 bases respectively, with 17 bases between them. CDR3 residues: CASRRGITGTNTGELFF. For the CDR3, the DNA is TGTGCCAGCAGACGGGGGATTACGGGGACGAACACCGGGGAGCTGTTTTTT.

The chain's CDR3 is CASSSVTSGRAIDTQYF. CDR3 coding DNA: TGTGCCAGCAGCTCTGTGACTAGCGGGAGGGCCATAGATACGCAGTATTTT. The chain is built from TRBV5-4 and TRBJ2-3; TRBD2 aligns across 14 bases. Germline CDR1 is SGHNT and CDR2 is YYREEE (reference sequence). V lost 3 bases to trimming and J lost 5 bases; unmatched junction nucleotides: 8. CDR3 size: 17 residues.

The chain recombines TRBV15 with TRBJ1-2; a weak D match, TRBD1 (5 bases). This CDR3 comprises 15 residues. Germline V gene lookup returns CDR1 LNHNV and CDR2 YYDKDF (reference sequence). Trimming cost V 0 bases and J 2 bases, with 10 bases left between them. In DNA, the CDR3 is TGTGCCACCAGCAGAGATTATCGGACAAACTATGGCTACACCTTC. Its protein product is CATSRDYRTNYGYTF.

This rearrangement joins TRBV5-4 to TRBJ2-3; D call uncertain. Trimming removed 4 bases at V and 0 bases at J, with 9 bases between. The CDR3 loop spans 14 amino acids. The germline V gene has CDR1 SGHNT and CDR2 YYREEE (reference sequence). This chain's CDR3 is CASSLPASTDTQYF. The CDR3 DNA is TGTGCCAGCAGCCTACCTGCTAGCACAGATACGCAGTATTTT. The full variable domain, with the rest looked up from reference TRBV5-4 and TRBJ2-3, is ETGVTQSPTHLIKTRGQQVTLRCSSQSGHNTVSWYQQALGQGPQFIFQYYREEENGRGNFPPRFSGLQFPNYSSELNVNALELDDSALYLCASSLPASTDTQYFGPGTRLTVL.

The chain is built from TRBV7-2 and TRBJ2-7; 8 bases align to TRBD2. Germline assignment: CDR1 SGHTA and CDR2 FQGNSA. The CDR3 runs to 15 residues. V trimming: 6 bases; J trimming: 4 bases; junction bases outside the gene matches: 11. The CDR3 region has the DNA TGTGCCAGCAGATTCACCGGGACGGGAGGGTACGAGCAGTACTTC. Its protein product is CASRFTGTGGYEQYF.

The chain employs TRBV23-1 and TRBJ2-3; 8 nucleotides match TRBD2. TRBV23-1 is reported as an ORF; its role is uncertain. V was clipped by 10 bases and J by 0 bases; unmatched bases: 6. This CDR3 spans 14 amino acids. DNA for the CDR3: TGCGCCACAAACGGGGGGGCAAGCACAGATACGCAGTATTTT. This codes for CATNGGASTDTQYF.